This T cell receptor beta chain was retrieved from a study of blood T cell repertoires in COVID-19. Only in-frame clones appear in the TCRdb table, and some are missing; sequencing was by immunoSEQ multiplex PCR. Among roughly 170,000 clones listed, 88% were seen once. The CDR3 is 15 residues long. Losses at the gene ends were 2 bases for V and 5 bases for J; bases not matched to a gene: 5. In germline, CDR1 is SEHNR, CDR2 FQNEAQ (reference sequence). The origin of this receptor is a man in his 60s with acute or convalescent COVID-19. The sample consisted of peripheral blood. V is TRBV7-9 and J is TRBJ1-1, with 10 bases aligning to TRBD1. CDR3 DNA sequence: TGTGCCAGCAGCTTACCGACAGGGGGCCTAACTGAAGCTTTCTTT. Residues: CASSLPTGGLTEAFF.